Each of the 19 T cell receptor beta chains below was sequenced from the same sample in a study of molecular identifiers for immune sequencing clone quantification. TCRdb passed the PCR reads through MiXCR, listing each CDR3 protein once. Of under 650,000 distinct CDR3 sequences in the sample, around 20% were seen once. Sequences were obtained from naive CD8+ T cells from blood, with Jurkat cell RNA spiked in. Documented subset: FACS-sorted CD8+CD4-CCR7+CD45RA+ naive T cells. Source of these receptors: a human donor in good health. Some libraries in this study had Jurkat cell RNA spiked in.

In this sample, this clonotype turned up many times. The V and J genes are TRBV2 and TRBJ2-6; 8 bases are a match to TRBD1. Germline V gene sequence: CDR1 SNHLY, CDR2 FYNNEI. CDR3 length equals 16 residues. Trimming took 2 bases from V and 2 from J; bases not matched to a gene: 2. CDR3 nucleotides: TGTGCCAGCAGTGAACAGGGGGCAACTGGGGCCAACGTCCTGACTTTC. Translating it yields CASSEQGATGANVLTF. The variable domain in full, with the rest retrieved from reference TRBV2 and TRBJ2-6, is EPEVTQTPSHQVTQMGQEVILRCVPISNHLYFYWYRQILGQKVEFLVSFYNNEISEKSEIFDDQFSVERPDGSNFTLKIRSTKLEDSAMYFCASSEQGATGANVLTFGAGSRLTVL.

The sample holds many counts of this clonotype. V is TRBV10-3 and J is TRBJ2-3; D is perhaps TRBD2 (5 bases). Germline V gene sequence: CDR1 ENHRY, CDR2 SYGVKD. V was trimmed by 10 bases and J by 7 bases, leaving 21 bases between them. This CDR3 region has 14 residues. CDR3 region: CATRRLGPDYTQYF. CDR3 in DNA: TGTGCCACCCGTCGGCTAGGGCCGGACTATACGCAGTATTTT.

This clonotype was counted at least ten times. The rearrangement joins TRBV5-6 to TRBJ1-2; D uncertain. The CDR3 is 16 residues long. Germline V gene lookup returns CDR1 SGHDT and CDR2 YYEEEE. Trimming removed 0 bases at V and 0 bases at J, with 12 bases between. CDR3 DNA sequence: TGTGCCAGCAGCTTGGCGGAGGGTTTATCTAACTATGGCTACACCTTC. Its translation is CASSLAEGLSNYGYTF. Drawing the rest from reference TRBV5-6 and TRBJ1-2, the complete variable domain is DAGVTQSPTHLIKTRGQQVTLRCSPKSGHDTVSWYQQALGQGPQFIFQYYEEEERQRGNFPDRFSGHQFPNYSSELNVNALLLGDSALYLCASSLAEGLSNYGYTFGSGTRLTVV.

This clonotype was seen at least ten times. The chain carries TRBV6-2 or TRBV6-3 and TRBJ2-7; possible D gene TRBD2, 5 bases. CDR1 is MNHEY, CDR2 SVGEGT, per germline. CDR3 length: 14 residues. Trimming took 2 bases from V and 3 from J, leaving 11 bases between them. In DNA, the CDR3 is TGTGCCAGCAGTTACGAGGGCCCCAGCTACGAGCAGTACTTC. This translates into CASSYEGPSYEQYF.

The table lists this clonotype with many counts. This CDR3 reads CSVLGTNTGELFF. Here the CDR3 DNA reads TGCAGCGTTTTAGGAACGAACACCGGGGAGCTGTTTTTT. The rearrangement links TRBV29-1 to TRBJ2-2; no definite D call. This CDR3 region has 13 residues. Germline lookup yields CDR1 SQVTM and CDR2 ANQGSEA. Trimming shortened V by 5 bases and J by 0 bases, and 7 bases separated the two germline ends.

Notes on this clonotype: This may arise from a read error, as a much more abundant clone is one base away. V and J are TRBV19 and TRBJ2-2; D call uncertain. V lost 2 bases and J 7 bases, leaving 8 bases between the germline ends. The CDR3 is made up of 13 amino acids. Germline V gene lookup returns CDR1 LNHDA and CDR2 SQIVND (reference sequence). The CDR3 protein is CASSIMQDGELFF. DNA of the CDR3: TGTGCCAGTAGTATAATGCAGGACGGGGAGCTGTTTTTT.

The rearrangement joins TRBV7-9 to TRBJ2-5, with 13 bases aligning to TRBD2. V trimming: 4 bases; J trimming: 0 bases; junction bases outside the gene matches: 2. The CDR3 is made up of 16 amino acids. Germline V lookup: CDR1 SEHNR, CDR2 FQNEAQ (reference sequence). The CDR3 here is CASSWTSGRNQETQYF. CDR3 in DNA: TGTGCCAGCAGCTGGACTAGCGGGAGAAACCAAGAGACCCAGTACTTC.

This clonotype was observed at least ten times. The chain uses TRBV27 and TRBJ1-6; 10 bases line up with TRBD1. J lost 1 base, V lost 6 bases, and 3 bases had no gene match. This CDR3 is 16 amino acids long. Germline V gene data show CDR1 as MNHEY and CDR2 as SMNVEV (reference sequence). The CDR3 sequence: CASRRTGGSYNSPLHF. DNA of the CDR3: TGTGCCAGCAGACGGACAGGGGGATCCTATAATTCACCCCTCCACTTT.

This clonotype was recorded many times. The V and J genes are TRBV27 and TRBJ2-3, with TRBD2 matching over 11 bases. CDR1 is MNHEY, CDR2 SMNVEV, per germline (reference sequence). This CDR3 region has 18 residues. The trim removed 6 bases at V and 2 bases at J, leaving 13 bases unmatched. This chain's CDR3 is CASSRYGASGGYTDTQYF. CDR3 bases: TGTGCCAGCAGCCGGTATGGCGCTAGCGGGGGGTACACAGATACGCAGTATTTT.

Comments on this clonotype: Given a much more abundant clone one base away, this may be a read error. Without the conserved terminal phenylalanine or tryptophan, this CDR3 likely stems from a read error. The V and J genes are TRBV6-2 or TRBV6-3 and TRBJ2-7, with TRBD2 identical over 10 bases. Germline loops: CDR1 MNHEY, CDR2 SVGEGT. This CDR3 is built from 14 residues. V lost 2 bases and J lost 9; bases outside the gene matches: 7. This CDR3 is CASSYGLAGVRQYL. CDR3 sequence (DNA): TGTGCCAGCAGTTACGGGCTAGCGGGAGTTCGGCAGTACCTC.

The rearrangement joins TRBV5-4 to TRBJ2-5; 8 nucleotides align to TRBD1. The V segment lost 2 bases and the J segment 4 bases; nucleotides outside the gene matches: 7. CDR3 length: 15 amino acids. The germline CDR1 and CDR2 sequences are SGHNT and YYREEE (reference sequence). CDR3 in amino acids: CASSFSGGAAETQYF. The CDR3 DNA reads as TGTGCCAGCAGCTTTTCAGGGGGCGCGGCAGAGACCCAGTACTTC. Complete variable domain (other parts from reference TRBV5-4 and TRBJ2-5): ETGVTQSPTHLIKTRGQQVTLRCSSQSGHNTVSWYQQALGQGPQFIFQYYREEENGRGNFPPRFSGLQFPNYSSELNVNALELDDSALYLCASSFSGGAAETQYFGPGTRLLVL.

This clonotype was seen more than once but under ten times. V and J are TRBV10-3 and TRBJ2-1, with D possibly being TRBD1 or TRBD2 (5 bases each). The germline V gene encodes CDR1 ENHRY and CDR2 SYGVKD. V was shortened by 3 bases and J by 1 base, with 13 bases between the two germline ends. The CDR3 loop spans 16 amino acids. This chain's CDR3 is CAISDLGRNSYNEQFF. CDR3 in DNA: TGTGCCATCAGTGACCTGGGACGGAATTCCTACAATGAGCAGTTCTTC.

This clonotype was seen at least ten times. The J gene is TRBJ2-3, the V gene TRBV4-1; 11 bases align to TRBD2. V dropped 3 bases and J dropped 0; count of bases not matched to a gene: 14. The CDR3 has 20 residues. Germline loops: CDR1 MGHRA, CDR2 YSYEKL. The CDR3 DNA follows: TGCGCCAGCAGCCAGTCGCCCCTAGCGGGGGGCTACCTTAGCACAGATACGCAGTATTTT. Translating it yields CASSQSPLAGGYLSTDTQYF.

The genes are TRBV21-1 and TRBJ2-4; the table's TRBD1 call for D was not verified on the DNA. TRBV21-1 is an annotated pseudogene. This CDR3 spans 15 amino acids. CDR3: CASSMDRQNKNIQYF. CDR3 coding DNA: TGTGCCAGCAGCATGGACAGGCAAAATAAAAACATTCAGTACTTC.

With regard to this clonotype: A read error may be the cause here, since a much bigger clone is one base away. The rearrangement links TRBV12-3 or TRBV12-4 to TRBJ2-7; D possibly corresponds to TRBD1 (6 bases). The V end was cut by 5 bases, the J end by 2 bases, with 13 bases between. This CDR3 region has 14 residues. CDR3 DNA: TGTGCCAGCAGTATTCCGGGACACCCCTACGAGCAGTACTTC. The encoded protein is CASSIPGHPYEQYF.

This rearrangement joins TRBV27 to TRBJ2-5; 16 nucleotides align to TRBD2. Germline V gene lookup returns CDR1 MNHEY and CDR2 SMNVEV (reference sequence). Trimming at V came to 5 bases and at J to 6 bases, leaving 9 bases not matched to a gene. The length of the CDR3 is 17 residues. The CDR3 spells CASSPGTSGGAWQTQYF. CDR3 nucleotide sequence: TGTGCCAGCAGTCCCGGGACTAGCGGGGGGGCCTGGCAGACCCAGTACTTC.

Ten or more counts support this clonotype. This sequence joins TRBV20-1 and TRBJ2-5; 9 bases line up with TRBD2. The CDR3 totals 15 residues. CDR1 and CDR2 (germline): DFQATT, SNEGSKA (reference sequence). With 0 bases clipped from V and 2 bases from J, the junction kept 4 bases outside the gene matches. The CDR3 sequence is CSARERLAVQETQYF. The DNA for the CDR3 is TGCAGTGCTAGAGAGCGACTAGCGGTACAAGAGACCCAGTACTTC.

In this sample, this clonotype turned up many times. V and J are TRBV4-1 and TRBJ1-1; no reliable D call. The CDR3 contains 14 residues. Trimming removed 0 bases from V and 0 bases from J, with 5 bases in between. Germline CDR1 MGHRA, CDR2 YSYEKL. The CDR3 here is CASSQDFLNTEAFF. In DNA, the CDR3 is TGCGCCAGCAGCCAAGATTTCTTGAACACTGAAGCTTTCTTT.

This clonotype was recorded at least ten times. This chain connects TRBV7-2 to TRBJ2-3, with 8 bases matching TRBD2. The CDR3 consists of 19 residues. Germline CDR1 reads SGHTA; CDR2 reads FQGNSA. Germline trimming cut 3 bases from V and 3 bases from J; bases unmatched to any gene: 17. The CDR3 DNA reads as TGTGCCAGCAGCTTTTATTTTCGATCGGGGGGGGCTAAGACAGATACGCAGTATTTT. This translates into CASSFYFRSGGAKTDTQYF.